The present T cell receptor beta chain was sequenced within a study of blood T cell repertoires in COVID-19. Whole-study context: Acute-phase and convalescent COVID-19 samples originated in the United States, Italy and Spain. Sources were T cells, B-cell-depleted T cells, or PBMCs; the material itself was cDNA or gDNA.

The repertoire was sequenced with immunoSEQ multiplex PCR; TCRdb's copy has only in-frame clones and lacks some. The sample includes about 120,000 clones, about 79% of them seen just once. In this sample, this clone turned up once. Trimming removed 6 bases from V and 7 bases from J, with 9 bases in between. Germline values: CDR1 LGHDT, CDR2 YNNKEL (reference sequence). The CDR3 loop spans 12 amino acids. This chain connects TRBV3-1 (or the pseudogene TRBV3-2) to TRBJ2-2, with unresolved D. The clonotype was recovered from a woman in her seventies with acute or convalescent COVID-19. Source material: peripheral blood. DNA for the CDR3: TGTGCCAGCAGACCGATCGGCGGGGAGCTGTTTTTT. Translating it yields CASRPIGGELFF.